This T cell receptor beta chain comes out of a study of identical twins. Healthy Caucasians made up all donors. TCRdb reprocessed the 5' RACE reads with MiXCR, giving one entry per CDR3 protein. The sample records about 390,000 distinct CDR3 sequences, 9% to 10% being singletons. Material for sequencing was naive T cells sorted from blood. This receptor was taken from a woman aged 45-60 years in good health.

In DNA, the CDR3 is TGTGCCAGCAGTTTAGAAATGGGAGCCGGGGAGCTGTTTTTT. Its protein is CASSLEMGAGELFF. The chain links TRBV12-3 or TRBV12-4 to TRBJ2-2, with D maybe TRBD2 (5 bases). The V end was cut by 1 base, the J end by 6 bases, with 9 bases between. The CDR3 is 14 residues long.